This T cell receptor beta chain was identified in a study of blood T cell repertoires in COVID-19. Across the study: T cells, B-cell-depleted T cells, or PBMCs provided the cDNA or gDNA that served as material.

The CDR3 has 16 residues. Trimming removed 0 bases from V and 4 bases from J, with 13 bases in between. The germline V gene has CDR1 MNHEY and CDR2 SMNVEV (reference sequence). The table came from immunoSEQ multiplex PCR; TCRdb's copy has only in-frame clones and leaves some out. The sample has approximately 260,000 clones; about 88% are singletons. This rearrangement joins TRBV27 to TRBJ1-3; perhaps TRBD1 as D (5 bases). The sequenced material came from peripheral blood. The source of this sequence is a woman between 35 and 50 years old who had recovered from COVID-19. As DNA, the CDR3 is TGTGCCAGCAGTTTATCAGGAGGGGCGGACGGAAACACCATATATTTT. This codes for CASSLSGGADGNTIYF.